The clone carrying this TCR beta chain occurred once. These data are taken from a study of PD-L1 blockade in urothelial cancer. About the study: Atezolizumab (1,200 mg intravenously every 3 weeks) began in about 2014 for patients. Males with bladder-origin urothelial cancer constituted about 85% of the 29 patients.

Data came from immunoSEQ multiplex PCR; TCRdb stores just in-frame clones and leaves some out. This table holds about 35,000 clones, over 65% found once. Germline V gene data show CDR1 as SGHAT and CDR2 as FQNNGV. The CDR3 has 15 residues. V shed 1 base and J shed 6 bases, with 16 bases lying between them. Indicated time point: peripheral blood 6 weeks after treatment start. Patients were diagnosed with urothelial carcinoma, either locally advanced or metastatic. The receptor was isolated from a middle-aged man with urothelial cancer. The chain uses TRBV11-2 and TRBJ2-7; tentative D call: TRBD2 (5 bases). The specimen comprised PBMCs, sampled around atezolizumab (anti-PD-L1) treatment. The CDR3 spells CASSLAGRRLSEQYF. DNA of the CDR3: TGTGCCAGCAGCTTAGCGGGGAGAAGGCTCTCCGAGCAGTACTTC.